This TCR beta chain was sequenced for a study of OX40 agonist ivuxolimab in advanced cancers. Overall study context: Anti-PD-1, anti-PD-L1 or anti-CTLA-4 therapy given earlier was allowed, and 35% to 50% had some.

The CDR3 is 15 residues long. Germline CDR1 and CDR2: LGHNA and YSLEER. Libraries were prepared by immunoSEQ multiplex PCR; TCRdb keeps only in-frame clonotypes and omits some of them. The repertoire holds tens of thousands of clones, with under 95% as singletons. The TCR was taken from an adult with an advanced solid tumor such as melanoma, head and neck, liver or kidney cancer. Source: CD4+ or CD8+ T cells sorted from blood, taken in a trial of the OX40 agonist ivuxolimab. This chain joins TRBV4-3 and TRBJ2-5; D possibly corresponds to TRBD1 (6 bases). The J call is uncertain, as TRBJ2-7 better fits the DNA end. The CDR3: CASSQDRGQYYEQYF. In DNA, the CDR3 is TGCGCCAGCAGCCAAGATAGAGGACAGTACTACGAGCAGTACTTC.